These 2 T cell receptor beta chains share one sample of origin, sequenced in a study of blood T cell repertoires in COVID-19. Method: immunoSEQ multiplex PCR; TCRdb's copy keeps in-frame clones and lacks some. The sample includes tens of thousands of clones, 88% of them seen just once. The sequenced sample was peripheral blood. These receptors originate from a human donor in a cohort sampled during active COVID-19.

This chain joins TRBV7-9 and TRBJ2-7; 9 nucleotides line up with TRBD2. With V trimmed by 1 base and J by 0 bases, 4 bases remained unmatched. CDR1 SEHNR and CDR2 FQNEAQ come from the germline V gene (reference sequence). CDR3 length equals 16 residues. The CDR3: CASSLGSGGRSYEQYF. CDR3 in DNA: TGTGCCAGCAGCTTAGGTAGCGGGGGCCGCTCCTACGAGCAGTACTTC.

The chain employs TRBV5-5 and TRBJ2-3; 10 bases align to TRBD1. V lost 4 bases to trimming and J lost 2 bases; unmatched junction nucleotides: 4. Looked up from germline, CDR1 is SGHKS and CDR2 is YYEKEE (reference sequence). The CDR3 totals 15 residues. As DNA, the CDR3 is TGTGCCAGCAGCGCGGGACAGGGGTTCACAGATACGCAGTATTTT. Protein product: CASSAGQGFTDTQYF.